These 32 T cell receptor beta chains originate from one sample sequenced in a study of cytomegalovirus exposure and HLA in healthy donors. The PCR ran on 60 Vbeta and 13 Jbeta primers. The data were produced by immunoSEQ multiplex PCR, yet TCRdb's version contains in-frame clones alone and is incomplete. The table shows 120,000 to 150,000 clones, with 70% to 80% occurring only once. Sequenced sample: PBMCs. The origin of the receptors is a female donor in good health and CMV-seronegative.

CDR3 loop: CASTPDRAPRCPQHF. The CDR3 nucleotides read TGTGCCAGCACCCCGGACAGGGCCCCACGGTGTCCCCAGCATTTT. The chain carries TRBV2 and TRBJ1-5; 8 nucleotides align to TRBD1. Losses at the gene ends were 7 bases for V and 10 bases for J; bases not matched to a gene: 15. The CDR3 length is 15 residues. Germline V gene sequence: CDR1 SNHLY, CDR2 FYNNEI.

The V and J genes are TRBV5-5 and TRBJ2-7; possible D gene TRBD1, 5 bases. CDR1 is SGHKS and CDR2 is YYEKEE in the germline V gene (reference sequence). V dropped 6 bases and J dropped 8 bases, with 18 bases sitting between them. The CDR3 is 13 amino acids. CDR3 amino acids: CASTSTDLGKQYF. The CDR3 nucleotides read TGTGCCAGCACCTCGACAGACCTGGGGAAGCAGTACTTC. Full variable domain (rest looked up from reference TRBV5-5 and TRBJ2-7): DAGVTQSPTHLIKTRGQQVTLRCSPISGHKSVSWYQQVLGQGPQFIFQYYEKEERGRGNFPDRFSARQFPNYSSELNVNALLLGDSALYLCASTSTDLGKQYFGPGTRLTVT.

V usage is TRBV7-8 and J usage is TRBJ2-5, with D perhaps assigned TRBD1 or TRBD2 (5 bases each). The J call may be incorrect, as the DNA end agrees better with TRBJ2-7. Looked up from germline, CDR1 is SGHVS and CDR2 is FQNEAQ. CDR3 size: 16 residues. DNA for the CDR3: TGTGCCAGCAGCCCCAGCCCCGGGGCGAGGGACTACGAGCAGTACTTC. Its translation is CASSPSPGARDYEQYF.

The chain recombines TRBV14 with TRBJ2-5, with D hard to call. The DNA end is more similar to TRBJ2-7, so the J call may be wrong. The CDR3 has 12 residues. Germline V gene data show CDR1 as SGHDN and CDR2 as FVKESK. CDR3 protein: CASRLDWGEQYF. The DNA of the CDR3 is TGTGCCAGCAGACTTGACTGGGGCGAGCAGTACTTC.

This chain connects TRBV27 to TRBJ2-7; 7 bases are a match to TRBD1. The CDR3 has 14 amino acids. J lost 3 bases, V lost 8 bases, and 10 bases had no gene match. Germline V CDR1 and CDR2: MNHEY, SMNVEV (reference sequence). CDR3 in DNA: TGTGCCAGCTCACACCAGGGACAGATCTACGAGCAGTACTTC. This translates into CASSHQGQIYEQYF.

The rearrangement joins TRBV19 to TRBJ1-1, with no clear D. Germline assignment: CDR1 LNHDA and CDR2 SQIVND (reference sequence). V was pared by 6 bases and J by 2 bases, with 7 bases between. The CDR3 has 12 amino acids. As DNA, the CDR3 is TGTGCCAGTAGCTCCGTAAACACTGAAGCTTTCTTT. Amino acid sequence: CASSSVNTEAFF. The full variable domain, rest sourced from reference TRBV19 and TRBJ1-1, is DGGITQSPKYLFRKEGQNVTLSCEQNLNHDAMYWYRQDPGQGLRLIYYSQIVNDFQKGDIAEGYSVSREKKESFPLTVTSAQKNPTAFYLCASSSVNTEAFFGQGTRLTVV.

The chain combines TRBV6-5 with TRBJ1-4; 9 bases agree with TRBD1. V lost 4 bases, J lost 7 bases, and 7 bases stayed unmatched. Germline V CDR1 and CDR2: MNHEY, SVGAGI. CDR3 length equals 15 residues. CDR3 in DNA: TGTGCCAGCAGTTTCCAACAGGGGGCTGGTGAAAAACTGTTTTTT. This codes for CASSFQQGAGEKLFF.

The chain joins TRBV5-1 to TRBJ2-2; D may be TRBD2 (5 bases). The germline CDR1 and CDR2 sequences are SGHRS and YFSETQ. Between the trimmed V and J ends, which lost 4 bases and 3 bases, there was a span of 16 bases. This CDR3 has 16 residues. CDR3 residues: CASSLTDLVDTGELFF. As DNA, the CDR3 is TGCGCCAGCAGCCTCACGGACTTAGTAGACACCGGGGAGCTGTTTTTT. The full variable domain, its missing parts supplied by reference TRBV5-1 and TRBJ2-2, is KAGVTQTPRYLIKTRGQQVTLSCSPISGHRSVSWYQQTPGQGLQFLFEYFSETQRNKGNFPGRFSGRQFSNSRSEMNVSTLELGDSALYLCASSLTDLVDTGELFFGEGSRLTVL.

Details on this clone: At one boundary the junction diverges from the germline segment, which might be a read error. As DNA, the CDR3 is TGTGCCAGCAGCGTAGGGAGAGTTGATGGCTACCCCTTC. Protein sequence: CASSVGRVDGYPF. The chain couples TRBV9 to TRBJ1-2, with D unclear. Germline loops: CDR1 SGDLS, CDR2 YYNGEE. The CDR3 covers 13 residues.

This sequence joins TRBV27 and TRBJ2-3; a weak D match, TRBD2 (6 bases). Trimming stripped 7 bases from V and 0 bases from J, with 11 bases between. This CDR3 is 14 amino acids long. Germline V gives CDR1 MNHEY, CDR2 SMNVEV (reference sequence). CDR3 coding DNA: TGTGCCAGCACCCGAGGGACTAGCACAGATACGCAGTATTTT. Translation gives CASTRGTSTDTQYF.

Regarding this clone: At one end, the junction sequence differs from germline, possibly due to a read error. The identical CDR3 is also encoded by other nucleotide sequences in the sample. The V call is TRBV7-9, the J call TRBJ1-2, with TRBD1 matching 8 bases. CDR1 and CDR2 from the germline V gene are SEHNR and FQNEAQ (reference sequence). This CDR3 contains 14 residues. This CDR3 is CASSLETGDYGYTF. DNA for the CDR3: TGCGCCAGCAGCCTCGAGACAGGGGACTATGGCTACACCTTC.

The CDR3 loop is CASSQDRSGGYEQYF. CDR3 DNA: TGTGCCAGCAGCCAAGATCGTAGCGGTGGCTACGAGCAGTACTTC. This chain links TRBV14 with TRBJ2-7; D is perhaps TRBD2 (6 bases). CDR3 length equals 15 residues. V was pared by 0 bases and J by 3 bases, with 12 bases between. In germline, CDR1 is SGHDN, CDR2 FVKESK.

The genes are TRBV7-3 and TRBJ1-1; D is uncertain. Germline-derived CDR1 and CDR2 are SGHTA and FQGTGA. Between the trimmed V and J ends, which lost 2 bases and 3 bases, there was a span of 7 bases. The CDR3 consists of 13 residues. The CDR3 loop is CASSLSRDTEAFF. DNA of the CDR3: TGTGCCAGCAGCTTATCACGGGACACTGAAGCTTTCTTT.

The chain has TRBV28 and TRBJ2-7; 7 bases fit TRBD2. Germline V gene sequence: CDR1 MDHEN, CDR2 SYDVKM. The V segment lost 4 bases and the J segment 0 bases; nucleotides outside the gene matches: 6. CDR3 length: 15 amino acids. CDR3 sequence (DNA): TGTGCCAGCAGTTCGGAGGGAGGGAGCTCCTACGAGCAGTACTTC. It yields the protein CASSSEGGSSYEQYF.

The rearrangement links TRBV13 to TRBJ2-3, with TRBD2 matching over 7 bases. Germline CDR1 and CDR2: PRHDT and FYEKMQ (reference sequence). V trimming: 1 base; J trimming: 0 bases; junction bases outside the gene matches: 4. CDR3 length: 16 residues. The CDR3 DNA reads as TGTGCCAGCAGCTTAGTGGGAGGGACTAGCACAGATACGCAGTATTTT. It specifies CASSLVGGTSTDTQYF.

The chain is built from TRBV6-1 and TRBJ2-7; 7 bases fit TRBD2. Germline V gene lookup returns CDR1 MNHNS and CDR2 SASEGT. Germline trimming cut 0 bases from V and 7 bases from J; bases unmatched to any gene: 12. CDR3 size: 16 residues. DNA for the CDR3: TGTGCCAGCAGTGAAGCGGGCGGGAGCATCTGGGGAGAGCAGTACTTC. It is translated as CASSEAGGSIWGEQYF.

This chain uses TRBV18 with TRBJ1-3; no firm D call. V lost 4 bases to trimming and J lost 0 bases, with 4 bases between them. The CDR3 spans 13 residues. CDR1 is KGHSH, CDR2 LQKENI, per germline. The chain's CDR3 is CASSLISGNTIYF. The DNA for the CDR3 is TGTGCCAGCTCACTAATCTCTGGAAACACCATATATTTT.

The rearrangement links TRBV4-2 to TRBJ2-5; TRBD2 might be the D (7 bases). CDR3 length equals 17 residues. V was cut by 3 bases and J by 5 bases, with 22 bases left in between. The germline V gene has CDR1 LGHNA and CDR2 YNFKEQ. The CDR3, as DNA: TGTGCCAGCAGCCAGGGGCAACCAGGGGACTACGGGGAGACCCAGTACTTC. Its protein is CASSQGQPGDYGETQYF.

The chain couples TRBV19 to TRBJ2-5; no reliable D call. The V and J ends lost 3 bases and 0 bases respectively, with 8 bases between them. The CDR3 extends over 14 amino acids. CDR1 is LNHDA, CDR2 SQIVND, per germline (reference sequence). The chain's CDR3 is CASSITGDQETQYF. In DNA, the CDR3 is TGTGCCAGTAGTATCACCGGAGACCAAGAGACCCAGTACTTC.

The chain carries TRBV18 and TRBJ2-4; D is undetermined. The CDR3 covers 13 residues. In germline, CDR1 is KGHSH, CDR2 LQKENI. V was trimmed by 8 bases and J by 5 bases, leaving 13 bases between them. For the CDR3, the DNA is TGTGCCAGCCTGATACTGACTGAAAACATTCAGTACTTC. This encodes CASLILTENIQYF.

The CDR3 loop reads CASSLAGAGVSYEQYF. The CDR3 DNA is TGTGCCAGCAGCTTGGCGGGGGCGGGGGTCTCCTACGAGCAGTACTTC. J is TRBJ2-7 and V is TRBV5-4; a weak D match, TRBD2 (7 bases). The CDR3 is 16 amino acids. The germline V and J ends were trimmed by 0 bases and 0 bases, with 13 bases remaining between them. Looked up from germline, CDR1 is SGHNT and CDR2 is YYREEE (reference sequence).

The chain uses TRBV29-1 and TRBJ2-3, with a tentative D call TRBD1 (6 bases). Trimming left V 5 bases short and J 0 bases short, with 15 bases between. From germline, CDR1 is SQVTM and CDR2 ANQGSEA. This CDR3 is 15 amino acids long. The CDR3 sequence: CSVCPERGSTDTQYF. The CDR3 nucleotides read TGCAGCGTTTGCCCCGAGAGGGGGAGCACAGATACGCAGTATTTT.

The gene calls are TRBV14 and TRBJ1-1; D not resolved. Germline values: CDR1 SGHDN, CDR2 FVKESK. Trimming left V 4 bases short and J 1 base short, with 19 bases between. This CDR3 has 17 amino acids. CDR3 amino acids: CASSPRMGSVWNTEAFF. CDR3 in DNA: TGTGCCAGCAGCCCTAGGATGGGTTCGGTTTGGAACACTGAAGCTTTCTTT.

The chain couples TRBV7-3 to TRBJ1-2; TRBD1 aligns across 7 bases. The CDR3 has 15 residues. Per germline, CDR1 SGHTA and CDR2 FQGTGA. V lost 4 bases to trimming and J lost 9 bases; unmatched junction nucleotides: 14. The CDR3 sequence: CASSSTGEGFISYTF. The CDR3 region has the DNA TGTGCCAGCAGCTCTACAGGGGAAGGGTTTATAAGCTACACCTTC.

In this sample, this clone turned up a few times. V and J are TRBV2 and TRBJ1-1; D not certain. V was pared by 7 bases and J by 4 bases, with 13 bases between. Germline V gene sequence: CDR1 SNHLY, CDR2 FYNNEI. The CDR3 is 13 amino acids. CDR3 amino acids: CASIKVGVTEAFF. CDR3 nucleotide sequence: TGTGCCAGCATAAAGGTAGGAGTCACTGAAGCTTTCTTT.

The rearrangement joins TRBV6-1 to TRBJ2-4, with D tentatively TRBD2 (5 bases). In germline, CDR1 is MNHNS, CDR2 SASEGT. V was trimmed by 4 bases and J by 0 bases, leaving 10 bases between them. There are 15 residues in the CDR3. The CDR3 here is CASSVGGLAKNIQYF. CDR3 nucleotides: TGTGCCAGCAGTGTGGGTGGACTAGCCAAAAACATTCAGTACTTC.

The rearrangement uses TRBV5-1 and TRBJ2-7; maybe TRBD1 (7 bases). V dropped 3 bases and J dropped 4 bases, with 14 bases sitting between them. The CDR3 has 14 residues. The V gene's germline CDR1 is SGHRS and CDR2 YFSETQ. The CDR3 DNA is TGCGCCAGCAGCTCCGGGGGACAGCAGTACGAGCAGTACTTC. Protein product: CASSSGGQQYEQYF.

This chain links TRBV19 with TRBJ2-3; 7 bases are shared with TRBD2. This CDR3 has 17 amino acids. The V gene's germline CDR1 is LNHDA and CDR2 SQIVND (reference sequence). Germline trimming cut 3 bases from V and 0 bases from J; bases unmatched to any gene: 9. The CDR3 here is CASSIDRSLASTDTQYF. In DNA form, the CDR3 reads TGTGCCAGTAGTATCGACCGCTCACTAGCGAGCACAGATACGCAGTATTTT.

This sequence joins TRBV7-2 and TRBJ1-2; D call uncertain. CDR1 and CDR2 (germline): SGHTA, FQGNSA. V was clipped by 5 bases and J by 0 bases, with 13 bases between them. This CDR3 is built from 15 residues. The CDR3 loop reads CASSPRGSANYGYTF. CDR3 nucleotide sequence: TGTGCCAGCAGCCCCCGAGGTTCAGCTAACTATGGCTACACCTTC. The full variable domain, completed using reference TRBV7-2 and TRBJ1-2, is GAGVSQSPSNKVTEKGKDVELRCDPISGHTALYWYRQSLGQGLEFLIYFQGNSAPDKSGLPSDRFSAERTGGSVSTLTIQRTQQEDSAVYLCASSPRGSANYGYTFGSGTRLTVV.

This clone appeared a few times. The rearrangement joins TRBV7-2 to TRBJ1-4; 8 bases agree with TRBD1. J gave up 8 bases and V 3 bases, and 11 bases lay outside the gene matches. The germline CDR1 and CDR2 sequences are SGHTA and FQGNSA. The length of the CDR3 is 16 residues. The CDR3 is CASSLSKLTGVEKLFF. In nucleotides, the CDR3 is TGTGCCAGCAGCTTGAGTAAACTGACAGGGGTCGAAAAACTGTTTTTT. The variable domain in full, with the rest retrieved from reference TRBV7-2 and TRBJ1-4, is GAGVSQSPSNKVTEKGKDVELRCDPISGHTALYWYRQSLGQGLEFLIYFQGNSAPDKSGLPSDRFSAERTGGSVSTLTIQRTQQEDSAVYLCASSLSKLTGVEKLFFGSGTQLSVL.

V usage is TRBV11-3 and J usage is TRBJ1-1; D is undetermined. The CDR3 consists of 14 residues. Trimming stripped 8 bases from V and 3 bases from J, with 16 bases between. CDR1 SGHNT and CDR2 YENEEA come from the germline V gene. CDR3 sequence: CASLTGRADTEAFF. DNA of the CDR3: TGTGCCAGCTTAACCGGGCGGGCGGACACTGAAGCTTTCTTT.

This clone was seen once. This chain uses TRBV7-2 with TRBJ1-1; no firm D call. The CDR3 has 14 amino acids. CDR1 is SGHTA and CDR2 is FQGNSA in the germline V gene. V lost 4 bases, J lost 3 bases, and 12 bases lay in between. CDR3 sequence: CASSSPRRDTEAFF. The DNA of the CDR3 is TGTGCCAGCAGCTCCCCCCGCCGGGACACTGAAGCTTTCTTT. The whole variable domain, remainder taken from reference TRBV7-2 and TRBJ1-1, is GAGVSQSPSNKVTEKGKDVELRCDPISGHTALYWYRQSLGQGLEFLIYFQGNSAPDKSGLPSDRFSAERTGGSVSTLTIQRTQQEDSAVYLCASSSPRRDTEAFFGQGTRLTVV.